The source of this T cell receptor beta chain is a study of shared clonotypes between healthy human individuals. Broader study findings: Sharing across a few donors was seen in roughly 5% of naive CD4 clonotypes.

Notes on this clone: Its antigen is as yet unknown.

The CDR3 spans 14 residues. Trimming cost V 6 bases and J 1 base; bases outside gene matches: 7. From germline, CDR1 is SQVTM and CDR2 ANQGSEA. Produced via immunoSEQ multiplex PCR; TCRdb's table is partial and in-frame only. The table lists about 2.1 million clones, 93% of them singletons. Naive CD8 isolation took CD45RO-negative cells positively selected for CCR7 and excluded terminally differentiated effector memory CD45RA+ cells. This sequence originates from a man aged 18 to 30 in good health. Some clones in this sample may be carry-over from other donors' samples. The chain uses TRBV29-1 and TRBJ2-7, with 9 bases identical to TRBD1. The sample was naive CD8+ T cells from PBMCs. The CDR3 region is CSVKGQGLSYEQYF. The CDR3 coding sequence is TGCAGCGTAAAGGGACAGGGCTTGTCCTACGAGCAGTACTTC.